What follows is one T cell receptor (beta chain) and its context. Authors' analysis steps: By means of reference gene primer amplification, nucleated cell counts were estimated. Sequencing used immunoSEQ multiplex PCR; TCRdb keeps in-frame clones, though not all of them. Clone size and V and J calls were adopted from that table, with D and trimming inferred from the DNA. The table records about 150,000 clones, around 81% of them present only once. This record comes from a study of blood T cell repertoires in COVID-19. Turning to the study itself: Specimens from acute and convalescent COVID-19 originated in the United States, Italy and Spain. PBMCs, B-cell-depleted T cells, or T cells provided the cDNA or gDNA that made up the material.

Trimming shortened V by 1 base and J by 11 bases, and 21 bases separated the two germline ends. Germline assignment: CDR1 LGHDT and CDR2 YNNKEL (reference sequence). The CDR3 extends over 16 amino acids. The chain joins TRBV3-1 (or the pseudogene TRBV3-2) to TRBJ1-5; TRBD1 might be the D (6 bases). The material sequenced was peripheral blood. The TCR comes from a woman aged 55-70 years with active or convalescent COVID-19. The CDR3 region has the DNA TGTGCCAGCAGCCAAGGGCCAGGGGTAGGTCAATCGGCCCAGCATTTT. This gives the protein CASSQGPGVGQSAQHF.